This TCR beta chain was recorded in a study of spatial heterogeneity in lung cancer. TCR cDNA molecules each carried a unique molecular identifier. TCRdb re-analysed the 5' RACE reads in MiXCR, keeping a single row per CDR3 protein. Among about 5,700 distinct CDR3 sequences listed, roughly an eighth were seen once. This clonotype was recorded many times. This beta chain was picked up by a library intended for alpha chains and is off target, so its count carries little meaning. Time point reported: sample taken at primary tumor resection. Whole RNA came from tumor, nontumor lung or frozen PBMC and was sequenced without being sorted. Source: lung tissue, taken at surgery. The sequence came from a human donor with early-stage non-small cell lung cancer.

CDR3 region: CASSSGLAGAGELFF. The CDR3 DNA follows: TGTGCCAGCAGCTCTGGACTAGCGGGAGCCGGGGAGCTGTTTTTT. This sequence joins TRBV11-2 and TRBJ2-2; TRBD2 matches at 13 bases. The V gene's germline CDR1 is SGHAT and CDR2 FQNNGV. V dropped 4 bases and J dropped 6; count of bases not matched to a gene: 2. The CDR3 contains 15 residues.